This TCR beta chain was sequenced for a study of T cell responses to AZD1222 COVID-19 vaccine. Study results and caveats: Donors were chiefly white British, with a greater number of females, and clonal diversity was perhaps underestimated. Variant regions that are unmutated are reportedly the target of nearly half of spike-specific TCRs.

The ends were cut back, 10 bases at V and 0 bases at J, with 10 bases in the middle. The V gene's germline CDR1 is ENHRY and CDR2 SYGVKD. The CDR3 has 13 residues. A word on this clone: Its specificity is not known.

Only in-frame clones appear in the TCRdb table, and some are missing; sequencing was by immunoSEQ multiplex PCR. The data hold around 100,000 clones, with roughly 89% observed a single time. The gene calls are TRBV10-3 and TRBJ1-3; D is possibly TRBD1 (6 bases). The sample in question was peripheral blood, obtained on day 0 of AZD1222 vaccination. This TCR was sampled from an adult in good health. The chain's CDR3 is CATGTHSGNTIYF. The CDR3 DNA reads as TGTGCCACCGGGACACACTCTGGAAACACCATATATTTT.